These T cell receptor beta chains were read from a single sample in a study of T cell repertoires and leukemia-associated antigens. TCRdb re-called the 5' RACE reads with MiXCR, one entry per CDR3 protein. The table lists roughly 12,000 distinct CDR3 sequences, approximately 43% of them singletons, with approximately 26% in the top ten. No antigen has been identified for these receptors. The material sequenced was CD3+ T cells sorted from blood and cultured. Receptors were obtained from a female donor in good health. Each CDR3 is given with its conserved first and last residue.

V: TRBV4-2; CDR3: CAGSQEFSGRSDTQYF
V: TRBV7-8; CDR3: CASSLDKQGGMDPYEQYF
V: TRBV20-1; CDR3: CSARWTISESFFYEQYF
V: TRBV29-1; CDR3: CSATQGSFSDGYTF
V: TRBV6-6; CDR3: CASRLQGAHGYTF
V: TRBV25-1; CDR3: CAGSERGGYEQYF
V: TRBV7-9; CDR3: CASSLTGEVTEAFF
V: TRBV5-1; CDR3: CASSLRLQEQFF
V: TRBV10-3; CDR3: CAITRGENQPQHF
V: TRBV20-1; CDR3: CSATPSGSGQYF
V: TRBV29-1; CDR3: CSVVIQVNTEAFF
V: TRBV3-1; CDR3: CAGSQILAGSHEQYF
V: TRBV12-3/TRBV12-4; CDR3: CASSLSSNCGYTF
V: TRBV24-1; CDR3: CATRGHGRYEQYF
V: TRBV12-3/TRBV12-4; CDR3: CASSPPGRFYNEQFF
V: TRBV6-1; CDR3: CASSETALYGYTF
V: TRBV20-1; CDR3: CSARDLASSSYNEQFF
V: TRBV12-3/TRBV12-4; CDR3: CASSLGLADSPYNEQYF
V: TRBV12-3/TRBV12-4; CDR3: CADSLSWARRREQFF
V: TRBV5-1; CDR3: CASSLKDSSSSGANVLTF
V: TRBV10-1; CDR3: CASSESLAGVGKTQYF
V: TRBV20-1; CDR3: CSARDRWRGRVGELFF
V: TRBV4-2; CDR3: CASSQVPGLSEQFF
V: TRBV5-6; CDR3: CASSLGGQGGNEQFF
V: TRBV20-1; CDR3: CSANGQQETQYF
V: TRBV20-1; CDR3: CSATNPTRPKYNEQFF
V: TRBV20-1; CDR3: CGASGASYEQYF
V: TRBV7-2; CDR3: CASSLASDFSYEQYF
V: TRBV6-1; CDR3: CVSTRLRSAGTEAFF
V: TRBV29-1; CDR3: CSVNDRDRPLAFF
V: TRBV6-5; CDR3: CAGRPDRGEAFF